Following are 27 T cell receptor beta chains from one sample sequenced in a study of T cells in Graves' hyperthyroidism and ophthalmopathy. Amplification yielded TCR beta CDR3 regions, with RNA transcripts as the source. TCR CDR3 underwent first-round RT-PCR with the HTBI primer set. MiXCR, applied by TCRdb to the multiplex PCR reads, yields one record per CDR3 protein. The table shows a few hundred thousand distinct CDR3 sequences, with roughly 19% occurring only once. Sequenced sample: blood. Receptors originate from a man aged 45 to 65 with Graves' ophthalmopathy.

Ten or more counts support this clonotype. The V gene is TRBV20-1, the J gene TRBJ1-2; D is ambiguous. Per the germline V gene, CDR1 is DFQATT and CDR2 is SNEGSKA (reference sequence). The CDR3 contains 12 residues. Trimming removed 0 bases from V and 4 bases from J, with 6 bases in between. Here the CDR3 DNA reads TGCAGTGCTAGAGATGAGACCTATGGCTACACCTTC. Its protein is CSARDETYGYTF.

This clonotype was observed many times. This chain connects TRBV11-2 to TRBJ2-7, with a possible D match to TRBD2 (7 bases). The germline V and J ends were trimmed by 0 bases and 0 bases, with 18 bases remaining between them. The CDR3 loop spans 18 amino acids. The germline V gene has CDR1 SGHAT and CDR2 FQNNGV. The CDR3 region has the DNA TGTGCCAGCAGCTTAGAGCCCGGAGGGGGGGGGTCCTCCTACGAGCAGTACTTC. Protein: CASSLEPGGGGSSYEQYF.

The chain carries TRBV5-6 and TRBJ2-6; D perhaps matches TRBD1 (5 bases). The V gene's germline CDR1 is SGHDT and CDR2 YYEEEE. The CDR3 is 15 residues long. V lost 1 base and J 5 bases, leaving 10 bases between the germline ends. The CDR3 sequence: CASSLSGIWANVLTF. Here the CDR3 DNA reads TGTGCCAGCAGCTTGTCAGGGATCTGGGCCAACGTCCTGACTTTC.

The chain uses TRBV6-1 and TRBJ1-5, with D maybe TRBD1 (6 bases). CDR1 MNHNS and CDR2 SASEGT come from the germline V gene. The CDR3 loop spans 19 amino acids. Trimming stripped 8 bases from V and 3 bases from J, with 29 bases between. The CDR3 loop reads CASDRGGGGGGTLNQPQHF. Here the CDR3 DNA reads TGTGCCAGCGATAGGGGGGGGGGGGGGGGGGGGACGCTCAATCAGCCCCAGCATTTT.

This clonotype came up a few times. This chain connects TRBV5-5 to TRBJ1-2; D is ambiguous. Trimming pared 0 bases from V and 4 bases from J, leaving 13 bases between. Per the germline V gene, CDR1 is SGHKS and CDR2 is YYEKEE (reference sequence). CDR3 length: 15 amino acids. The CDR3 DNA sequence: TGTGCCAGCAGCTTGGATAGCGGCAGGTCCTATGGCTACACCTTC. It encodes CASSLDSGRSYGYTF.

This clonotype has just a few counts. This rearrangement joins TRBV9 to TRBJ2-5; no clear D. This CDR3 contains 16 residues. Per the germline V gene, CDR1 is SGDLS and CDR2 is YYNGEE. V gave up 0 bases and J gave up 1 base, with 13 bases separating them. The CDR3 nucleotides are TGTGCCAGCAGCGTAGACCCAGGACGGACCCAAGAGACCCAGTACTTC. As protein: CASSVDPGRTQETQYF.

This clonotype appeared a few times. J is TRBJ2-2 and V is TRBV2; TRBD1 matches 7 bases. The germline gives CDR1 SNHLY, CDR2 FYNNEI. Unmatched junction bases numbered 5, after V lost 6 bases and J lost 4 bases. The CDR3 sequence is 14 residues long. The CDR3 here is CASSPQGVTGELFF. The CDR3 nucleotides are TGTGCCAGCAGCCCCCAGGGGGTCACCGGGGAGCTGTTTTTT.

Ten or more counts support this clonotype. This rearrangement joins TRBV3-1 to TRBJ2-3; D remains ambiguous. V was clipped by 0 bases and J by 7 bases, with 8 bases between them. CDR1 is LGHDT and CDR2 is YNNKEL in the germline V gene (reference sequence). The CDR3 extends over 13 amino acids. CDR3: CASSQDFGYTQYF. CDR3 bases: TGTGCCAGCAGCCAAGATTTTGGGTATACGCAGTATTTT.

This clonotype was picked up many times. This chain links TRBV20-1 with TRBJ2-3, with D perhaps being TRBD1 or TRBD2 (5 bases each). Deletions cut 8 bases from V and 4 bases from J, with 13 bases between. Germline V gives CDR1 DFQATT, CDR2 SNEGSKA (reference sequence). This CDR3 comprises 12 residues. The CDR3 DNA reads TGCAGTCCATGGTGGGGGTCAGATACGCAGTATTTT. Translation: CSPWWGSDTQYF.

At least ten counts were recorded for this clonotype. The V and J genes are TRBV5-1 and TRBJ2-1; D perhaps matches TRBD2 (6 bases). The CDR3 is 14 amino acids. V lost 1 base to trimming and J lost 2 bases, with 7 bases between them. CDR1 and CDR2 from the germline V gene are SGHRS and YFSETQ. The CDR3 DNA sequence: TGCGCCAGCAGCTTGCCGGGGGCCTACAATGAGCAGTTCTTC. This sequence encodes CASSLPGAYNEQFF.

The gene calls are TRBV19 and TRBJ1-2; D call uncertain. The CDR3 covers 13 residues. The germline V gene has CDR1 LNHDA and CDR2 SQIVND (reference sequence). Trimming removed 7 bases from V and 4 bases from J, with 13 bases in between. CDR3 region: CASTPRPAYGYTF. CDR3 coding DNA: TGTGCCAGTACCCCTCGACCAGCCTATGGCTACACCTTC.

This clonotype was counted between two and nine times. CDR3 DNA sequence: TGTGCCAGCAGAAAGACAGGGAGCACCACAGATACGCAGTATTTT. Protein product: CASRKTGSTTDTQYF. The J gene is TRBJ2-3, the V gene TRBV6-1; 7 bases are shared with TRBD1. CDR1 is MNHNS, CDR2 SASEGT, per germline. The CDR3 has 15 residues. V lost 6 bases to trimming and J lost 2 bases; unmatched junction nucleotides: 8.

The chain links TRBV15 to TRBJ2-5, with 8 bases that match TRBD2. After removal of 6 bases from V and 3 bases from J, the junction contained 15 bases not matched to a gene. Looked up from germline, CDR1 is LNHNV and CDR2 is YYDKDF (reference sequence). The CDR3 spans 17 residues. The CDR3: CATRTIYERERKETQYF. CDR3 coding DNA: TGTGCCACCAGGACAATCTATGAGCGGGAGAGAAAAGAGACCCAGTACTTC.

This clonotype was counted between two and nine times. The chain recombines TRBV7-9 with TRBJ1-5; D not resolved. Trimming shortened V by 4 bases and J by 1 base, and 14 bases separated the two germline ends. This CDR3 region has 16 residues. Germline V gene data show CDR1 as SEHNR and CDR2 as FQNEAQ (reference sequence). This chain's CDR3 is CASSSESPFSNQPQHF. The CDR3 nucleotides are TGTGCCAGCAGCTCAGAATCGCCCTTCAGCAATCAGCCCCAGCATTTT. Looking up the rest from reference TRBV7-9 and TRBJ1-5 gives the full variable domain: DTGVSQNPRHKITKRGQNVTFRCDPISEHNRLYWYRQTLGQGPEFLTYFQNEAQLEKSRLLSDRFSAERPKGSFSTLEIQRTEQGDSAMYLCASSSESPFSNQPQHFGDGTRLSIL.

J is TRBJ2-1 and V is TRBV20-1; 8 bases are a match to TRBD2. The V gene's germline CDR1 is DFQATT and CDR2 SNEGSKA (reference sequence). The CDR3 length is 18 residues. V trimming: 0 bases; J trimming: 3 bases; junction bases outside the gene matches: 13. In DNA form, the CDR3 reads TGCAGTGCTAGAGATCGAGTAGGGCTAGCGGGCCGCTACAATGAGCAGTTCTTC. It specifies CSARDRVGLAGRYNEQFF.

There are a few counts of this clonotype. The chain links TRBV20-1 to TRBJ2-3; D not certain. CDR3 length: 13 amino acids. V lost 6 bases, J lost 2 bases, and 12 bases lay in between. The germline CDR1 and CDR2 sequences are DFQATT and SNEGSKA (reference sequence). CDR3 DNA sequence: TGCAGTGCAACGAGACATTACACAGATACGCAGTATTTT. Residues: CSATRHYTDTQYF.

This clonotype was seen a few times. The CDR3 DNA is TGTGCCAGCAGCCAGTCTTCGGAGTTCCGCGGCAATGAGCAGTTCTTC. This encodes CASSQSSEFRGNEQFF. The chain employs TRBV4-2 and TRBJ2-1, with D uncertain. Germline assignment: CDR1 LGHNA and CDR2 YNFKEQ. Trimming left V 3 bases short and J 6 bases short, with 18 bases between. There are 16 residues in the CDR3.

This clonotype has a count of ten or more. This chain's CDR3 is CASSHRAGRNYEQYF. The CDR3 DNA reads TGTGCCAGCAGCCATCGGGCGGGAAGGAACTACGAGCAGTACTTC. The chain has TRBV3-1 and TRBJ2-7; a weak D match, TRBD2 (6 bases). V was clipped by 3 bases and J by 3 bases, with 15 bases between them. Germline CDR1 LGHDT, CDR2 YNNKEL (reference sequence). This CDR3 is 15 amino acids long.

Note on this clonotype: At one end the junction does not follow the germline gene, possibly because of a read error. CDR3 sequence (DNA): TGCGCCAGCAGCCCCCGGACAGCGACGGGACTAGCGGGACCCTACGAGCAGTGCTTC. The encoded protein is CASSPRTATGLAGPYEQCF. The chain joins TRBV4-1 to TRBJ2-7; 13 nucleotides align to TRBD2. Germline V gives CDR1 MGHRA, CDR2 YSYEKL. There are 19 residues in the CDR3.

This clonotype was observed a handful of times. J is TRBJ1-6 and V is TRBV10-3, with 10 bases aligning to TRBD1. Per germline, CDR1 ENHRY and CDR2 SYGVKD. This CDR3 is 15 amino acids long. Unmatched junction bases numbered 3, after V lost 3 bases and J lost 7 bases. The CDR3 loop is CAISDSGQGNSPLHF. The CDR3 DNA reads TGTGCCATCAGTGACTCGGGACAGGGGAATTCACCCCTCCACTTT.

This clonotype showed up many times. The chain couples TRBV29-1 to TRBJ2-7, with D possibly matching TRBD1 (5 bases). V was trimmed by 4 bases and J by 2 bases, leaving 12 bases between them. Germline lookup yields CDR1 SQVTM and CDR2 ANQGSEA. CDR3 length: 13 residues. The CDR3 is CSVVGALTYEQYF. CDR3 sequence (DNA): TGCAGCGTTGTAGGGGCCTTAACCTACGAGCAGTACTTC.

V is TRBV19 and J is TRBJ1-2, with TRBD1 matching 11 bases. Germline V gene sequence: CDR1 LNHDA, CDR2 SQIVND (reference sequence). J gave up 5 bases and V 4 bases, and 6 bases lay outside the gene matches. This CDR3 is 15 amino acids long. The CDR3 DNA reads TGTGCCAGTAGTAGAACCGGGACAGGGGGGTATGGCTACACCTTC. Translation: CASSRTGTGGYGYTF.

This clonotype showed up many times. The chain combines TRBV11-1 with TRBJ2-3; D is unclear. The germline V gene encodes CDR1 SGHAT and CDR2 FQDESV (reference sequence). CDR3 length: 16 residues. The V end was cut by 5 bases, the J end by 0 bases, with 15 bases between. CDR3 amino acids: CASSLSPISSTDTQYF. The DNA for the CDR3 is TGTGCCAGCAGCCTCAGCCCTATCTCTAGCACAGATACGCAGTATTTT.

This clonotype was recorded at least ten times. The gene calls are TRBV2 and TRBJ2-1; D uncertain. This CDR3 has 13 residues. The germline CDR1 and CDR2 sequences are SNHLY and FYNNEI. V was cut by 0 bases and J by 2 bases, with 2 bases left in between. The CDR3 DNA sequence: TGTGCCAGCAGTGAAGCTCCCTACAATGAGCAGTTCTTC. The encoded protein is CASSEAPYNEQFF.

This chain joins TRBV12-5 and TRBJ2-5; 9 bases line up with TRBD1. The length of the CDR3 is 15 residues. The germline CDR1 and CDR2 sequences are LGHNT and FRNRAP. V lost 6 bases, J lost 5 bases, and 10 bases stayed unmatched. The CDR3 region is CASGKTGGQVETQYF. DNA of the CDR3: TGTGCTAGTGGGAAAACAGGGGGCCAAGTGGAGACCCAGTACTTC.

This clonotype was observed many times. This chain links TRBV2 with TRBJ2-5; D is possibly TRBD1 (7 bases). Trimming shortened V by 6 bases and J by 5 bases, and 16 bases separated the two germline ends. The CDR3 length is 14 residues. CDR1 SNHLY and CDR2 FYNNEI come from the germline V gene. The CDR3 coding sequence is TGTGCCAGCAGCCTCAGGGGGGCCCGGGAGACCCAGTACTTC. This gives the protein CASSLRGARETQYF. Full variable domain (missing parts from reference TRBV2 and TRBJ2-5): EPEVTQTPSHQVTQMGQEVILRCVPISNHLYFYWYRQILGQKVEFLVSFYNNEISEKSEIFDDQFSVERPDGSNFTLKIRSTKLEDSAMYFCASSLRGARETQYFGPGTRLLVL.

This clonotype has just a few counts. The chain uses TRBV6-1 and TRBJ2-1; 12 bases map to TRBD2. V trimming: 7 bases; J trimming: 1 base; junction bases outside the gene matches: 11. Germline CDR1 and CDR2: MNHNS and SASEGT. The CDR3 is 18 residues long. The CDR3 protein is CASKRTSGNWGSYNEQFF. In DNA, the CDR3 is TGTGCCAGCAAACGGACTAGCGGGAATTGGGGGTCCTACAATGAGCAGTTCTTC.